These 25 T cell receptor beta chains came from one sample sequenced in a study of T cells after yellow fever vaccination. TCRdb re-analysed the 5' RACE reads in MiXCR, keeping a single row per CDR3 protein. The data hold about 220,000 distinct CDR3 sequences, with roughly 3.3% observed a single time. The material was CD4+ T cells sorted from PBMCs, obtained 10 days after the yellow fever booster vaccination. Source of these receptors: a man between 18 and 35 years old who received the YFV17D yellow fever vaccine.

This clonotype has ten or more counts. V is TRBV18 and J is TRBJ1-1; D not resolved. Trimming left V 10 bases short and J 0 bases short, with 12 bases between. Germline CDR1 reads KGHSH; CDR2 reads LQKENI. The CDR3 is made up of 13 amino acids. CDR3 bases: TGTGCCACCCAGGATCTGATGAACACTGAAGCTTTCTTT. Translated, it gives CATQDLMNTEAFF.

This clonotype occurred many times. This sequence joins TRBV29-1 and TRBJ1-6; D call uncertain. V lost 1 base and J lost 11, with 12 bases in between. There are 13 residues in the CDR3. The germline V gene encodes CDR1 SQVTM and CDR2 ANQGSEA. CDR3 DNA sequence: TGCAGCGTTGAAGTGGCGGATGGGGCACCCCTCCACTTT. Translation: CSVEVADGAPLHF. Drawing the rest from reference TRBV29-1 and TRBJ1-6, the complete variable domain is SAVISQKPSRDICQRGTSLTIQCQVDSQVTMMFWYRQQPGQSLTLIATANQGSEATYESGFVIDKFPISRPNLTFSTLTVSNMSPEDSSIYLCSVEVADGAPLHFGNGTRLTVT.

This clonotype was counted between two and nine times. The chain joins TRBV10-3 to TRBJ2-3, with D perhaps matching TRBD2 (5 bases). Germline assignment: CDR1 ENHRY and CDR2 SYGVKD. CDR3 size: 12 residues. Trimming removed 8 bases at V and 0 bases at J, with 6 bases between. This CDR3 reads CAIAGSTDTQYF. The CDR3 DNA is TGTGCCATCGCGGGTAGCACAGATACGCAGTATTTT.

The chain joins TRBV19 to TRBJ2-1; 8 nucleotides match TRBD2. V shed 5 bases, J shed 1 base, and the junction held 7 bases outside the gene matches. CDR3 length equals 16 residues. Germline CDR1 reads LNHDA; CDR2 reads SQIVND (reference sequence). The CDR3 reads CASSRFGGESYNEQFF. For the CDR3, the DNA is TGTGCCAGTAGTCGTTTCGGGGGGGAGTCCTACAATGAGCAGTTCTTC.

The chain combines TRBV30 with TRBJ2-5; TRBD2 matches 10 bases. V dropped 1 base and J dropped 5; count of bases not matched to a gene: 4. CDR1 and CDR2 from the germline V gene are GTSNPN and SVGIG (reference sequence). This CDR3 region has 14 residues. In nucleotides, the CDR3 is TGTGCCTGGAGTGCGGGACTAGCGCGGGAGACCCAGTACTTC. Its translation: CAWSAGLARETQYF. Supplemented by reference TRBV30 and TRBJ2-5, the full variable domain reads SQTIHQWPATLVQPVGSPLSLECTVEGTSNPNLYWYRQAAGRGLQLLFYSVGIGQISSEVPQNLSASRPQDRQFILSSKKLLLSDSGFYLCAWSAGLARETQYFGPGTRLLVL.

Of note for this clonotype: This may come from a read error, since a much larger clone is one base off. V usage is TRBV11-2 and J usage is TRBJ2-7; possible D gene TRBD2, 6 bases. V lost 7 bases to trimming and J lost 3 bases, with 25 bases between them. Germline V gene sequence: CDR1 SGHAT, CDR2 FQNNGV. There are 17 residues in the CDR3. The CDR3 reads CASTPRVRRERGYEQYF. The CDR3 DNA reads as TGTGCCAGCACCCCAAGAGTAAGGAGGGAAAGGGGCTACGAGCAGTACTTC.

The V gene is TRBV18, the J gene TRBJ2-2; D gene uncertain. Deletions cut 2 bases from V and 0 bases from J, with 10 bases between. Germline V gene lookup returns CDR1 KGHSH and CDR2 LQKENI. The CDR3 length is 16 residues. The CDR3 sequence: CASSPYVPTNTGELFF. The CDR3 DNA sequence: TGTGCCAGCTCACCATACGTACCTACGAACACCGGGGAGCTGTTTTTT.

Many counts were recorded for this clonotype. The V gene is TRBV3-1, the J gene TRBJ2-5; TRBD2 matches at 10 bases. This CDR3 has 16 residues. Germline V gene sequence: CDR1 LGHDT, CDR2 YNNKEL (reference sequence). J gave up 4 bases and V 4 bases, and 9 bases lay outside the gene matches. CDR3 in DNA: TGTGCCAGCAGCCCCAAGAGCGGGGGGGTAGGAGAGACCCAGTACTTC. Its protein is CASSPKSGGVGETQYF.

This clonotype was observed many times. CDR3: CSAQGAPYEQYV. CDR3 coding DNA: TGCAGTGCCCAGGGGGCACCCTACGAGCAGTACGTC. The chain carries TRBV20-1 and TRBJ2-7, with TRBD1 matching 8 bases. CDR1 and CDR2 from the germline V gene are DFQATT and SNEGSKA (reference sequence). This CDR3 spans 12 amino acids. After removal of 6 bases from V and 2 bases from J, the junction contained 3 bases not matched to a gene.

This clonotype was seen at least ten times. J is TRBJ1-2 and V is TRBV20-1, with unresolved D. Germline assignment: CDR1 DFQATT and CDR2 SNEGSKA (reference sequence). CDR3 length: 12 amino acids. V was pared by 1 base and J by 4 bases, with 7 bases between. The CDR3 nucleotides are TGCAGTGCTAGAGGGCAGGTCTATGGCTACACCTTC. Its protein is CSARGQVYGYTF.

At least ten counts were recorded for this clonotype. V gene TRBV12-3 or TRBV12-4 combines with J gene TRBJ2-1; no clear D. V was clipped by 6 bases and J by 9 bases, with 9 bases between them. The CDR3 totals 11 residues. The CDR3 DNA follows: TGTGCCAGCAGCCAACACGGTGAGCAGTTCTTC. Translation: CASSQHGEQFF.

This clonotype has more than one count but fewer than ten. The gene calls are TRBV7-2 and TRBJ1-3, with a possible D match to TRBD1 (5 bases). This CDR3 comprises 17 residues. The germline V gene encodes CDR1 SGHTA and CDR2 FQGNSA. Trimming took off 2 bases at V and 1 base at J, with 15 bases between the two ends. CDR3 loop: CASSLWGPQVSGNTIYF. The CDR3 bases are TGTGCCAGCAGCTTATGGGGCCCCCAGGTATCTGGAAACACCATATATTTT.

At least ten counts were recorded for this clonotype. The chain couples TRBV7-2 to TRBJ2-3, with 9 bases that match TRBD1. This CDR3 spans 15 amino acids. In germline, CDR1 is SGHTA, CDR2 FQGNSA. Trimming cost V 5 bases and J 5 bases; bases outside gene matches: 8. The CDR3 here is CASSPTGTGRDTQYF. As DNA, the CDR3 is TGTGCCAGCAGCCCCACCGGGACAGGGAGAGATACGCAGTATTTT.

The chain couples TRBV15 to TRBJ2-3, with 8 bases identical to TRBD2. The CDR3 contains 19 residues. V lost 0 bases to trimming and J lost 1 base; unmatched junction nucleotides: 12. CDR1 LNHNV and CDR2 YYDKDF come from the germline V gene (reference sequence). The CDR3 DNA reads TGTGCCACCAGCAGAGATCCGTCCAGCGGGGGCCGGGGCACAGATACGCAGTATTTT. It encodes CATSRDPSSGGRGTDTQYF.

In this sample, this clonotype turned up many times. The gene calls are TRBV4-3 and TRBJ2-6; perhaps TRBD2 as D (5 bases). CDR1 is LGHNA, CDR2 YSLEER, per germline. The CDR3 has 16 residues. V lost 3 bases and J lost 3, with 12 bases in between. The CDR3 reads CASSQDGGIGANVLTF. The CDR3 coding sequence is TGCGCCAGCAGCCAGGATGGAGGTATTGGGGCCAACGTCCTGACTTTC.

This clonotype was recorded many times. Here the CDR3 DNA reads TGTGCCAGCAGCTCTGTGCGGGGTAACTATGGCTACACCTTC. It translates to CASSSVRGNYGYTF. The chain employs TRBV7-9 and TRBJ1-2; unclear D gene. The germline V gene has CDR1 SEHNR and CDR2 FQNEAQ (reference sequence). V was shortened by 4 bases and J by 1 base, with 10 bases between the two germline ends. CDR3 length: 14 amino acids.

This clonotype was observed a few times. The chain uses TRBV24-1 and TRBJ1-2; D is possibly TRBD1 (6 bases). Germline lookup yields CDR1 KGHDR and CDR2 SFDVKD. V was clipped by 0 bases and J by 0 bases, with 16 bases between them. The CDR3 loop spans 18 amino acids. The CDR3 DNA is TGTGCCACCAGTGATTTGCGTATCGGGACATTAGCTAACTATGGCTACACCTTC. Its protein product is CATSDLRIGTLANYGYTF.

This clonotype was counted many times. The chain combines TRBV7-2 with TRBJ2-7, with D unresolved. V lost 2 bases and J 3 bases, leaving 8 bases between the germline ends. The CDR3 is made up of 13 amino acids. CDR1 and CDR2 from the germline V gene are SGHTA and FQGNSA. CDR3 in amino acids: CASSLSTFYEQYV. In DNA, the CDR3 is TGTGCCAGCAGCTTATCAACGTTCTACGAGCAGTACGTC.

This clonotype came up a few times. The chain links TRBV7-9 to TRBJ2-5, with D perhaps TRBD2 (5 bases). V dropped 6 bases and J dropped 0 bases, with 11 bases sitting between them. Germline assignment: CDR1 SEHNR and CDR2 FQNEAQ (reference sequence). The CDR3 is made up of 14 amino acids. Here the CDR3 DNA reads TGTGCCAGCAGTGGGCGGGCATACCAAGAGACCCAGTACTTC. Translation: CASSGRAYQETQYF. Together with reference TRBV7-9 and TRBJ2-5, the CDR3 gives the full variable domain: DTGVSQNPRHKITKRGQNVTFRCDPISEHNRLYWYRQTLGQGPEFLTYFQNEAQLEKSRLLSDRFSAERPKGSFSTLEIQRTEQGDSAMYLCASSGRAYQETQYFGPGTRLLVL.

This clonotype was counted a few times. The V call is TRBV20-1, the J call TRBJ1-5, with 8 bases lining up with TRBD1. CDR1 is DFQATT and CDR2 is SNEGSKA in the germline V gene (reference sequence). There are 13 residues in the CDR3. Trimming took 0 bases from V and 11 from J; bases not matched to a gene: 6. The CDR3 coding sequence is TGCAGTGCTAGAGATGACAGGGGTCAAGCCCAGCATTTT. Its translation is CSARDDRGQAQHF.

The V gene is TRBV5-6, the J gene TRBJ2-7; a weak D match, TRBD1 (6 bases). The CDR3 contains 14 residues. The germline V and J ends were trimmed by 0 bases and 5 bases, with 12 bases remaining between them. Germline V gives CDR1 SGHDT, CDR2 YYEEEE. The CDR3 nucleotides read TGTGCCAGCAGCTTGGTCCAGGGGAGCCACGAGCAGTACTTC. This gives the protein CASSLVQGSHEQYF.

V is TRBV30 and J is TRBJ2-7; TRBD1 agrees at 8 bases. Unmatched junction bases numbered 5, after V lost 5 bases and J lost 5 bases. Germline values: CDR1 GTSNPN, CDR2 SVGIG (reference sequence). The CDR3 is 12 residues long. The CDR3 DNA reads as TGTGCCTGGGACAGGGGCTTCAACGAGCAGTACTTC. Residues: CAWDRGFNEQYF.

At least ten counts were recorded for this clonotype. CDR3 region: CASSSGTLQETQYF. CDR3 DNA sequence: TGTGCCAGCAGCTCCGGGACACTTCAAGAGACCCAGTACTTC. This sequence joins TRBV28 and TRBJ2-5; D is possibly TRBD1 (6 bases). In germline, CDR1 is MDHEN, CDR2 SYDVKM. This CDR3 has 14 residues. V lost 6 bases, J lost 2 bases, and 13 bases lay in between.

This clonotype showed up just a few times. The gene calls are TRBV19 and TRBJ2-6, with unresolved D. V lost 3 bases, J lost 0 bases, and 6 bases lay in between. The CDR3 sequence is 15 residues long. Germline V gene data show CDR1 as LNHDA and CDR2 as SQIVND (reference sequence). The CDR3 is CASSMRSSGANVLTF. In DNA form, the CDR3 reads TGTGCCAGTAGTATGAGGAGCTCTGGGGCCAACGTCCTGACTTTC. Full variable domain (remainder filled in from reference TRBV19 and TRBJ2-6): DGGITQSPKYLFRKEGQNVTLSCEQNLNHDAMYWYRQDPGQGLRLIYYSQIVNDFQKGDIAEGYSVSREKKESFPLTVTSAQKNPTAFYLCASSMRSSGANVLTFGAGSRLTVL.

This clonotype turned up a few times. The rearrangement uses TRBV19 and TRBJ1-2, with D unclear. The germline V and J ends were trimmed by 6 bases and 8 bases, with 22 bases remaining between them. Per the germline V gene, CDR1 is LNHDA and CDR2 is SQIVND (reference sequence). The CDR3 is made up of 15 amino acids. The CDR3 DNA follows: TGTGCCAGTAGCACCGGTAGGACCGAAAAGCGGGGCTACACCTTC. It translates to CASSTGRTEKRGYTF.